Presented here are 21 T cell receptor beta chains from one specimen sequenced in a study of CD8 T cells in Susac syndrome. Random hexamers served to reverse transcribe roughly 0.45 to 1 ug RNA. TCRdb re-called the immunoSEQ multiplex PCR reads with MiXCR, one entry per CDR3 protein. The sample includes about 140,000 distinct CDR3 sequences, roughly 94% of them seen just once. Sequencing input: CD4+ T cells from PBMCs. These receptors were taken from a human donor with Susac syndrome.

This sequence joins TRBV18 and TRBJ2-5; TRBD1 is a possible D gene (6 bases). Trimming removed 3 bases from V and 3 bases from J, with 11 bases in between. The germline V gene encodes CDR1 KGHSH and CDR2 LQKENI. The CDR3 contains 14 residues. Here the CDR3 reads CASSPADREETQYF. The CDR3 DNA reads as TGTGCCAGCTCACCCGCGGACAGAGAAGAGACCCAGTACTTC.

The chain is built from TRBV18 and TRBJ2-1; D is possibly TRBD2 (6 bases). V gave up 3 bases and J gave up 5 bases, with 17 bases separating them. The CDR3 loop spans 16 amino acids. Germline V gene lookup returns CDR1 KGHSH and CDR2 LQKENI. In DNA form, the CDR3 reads TGTGCCAGCTCACCGTGGGCTAGCGCAACCGACAATGAGCAGTTCTTC. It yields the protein CASSPWASATDNEQFF.

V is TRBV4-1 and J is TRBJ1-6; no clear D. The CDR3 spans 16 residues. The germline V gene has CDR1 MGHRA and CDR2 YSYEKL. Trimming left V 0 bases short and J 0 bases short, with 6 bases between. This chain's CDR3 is CASSQEGSSYNSPLHF. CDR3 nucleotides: TGCGCCAGCAGCCAAGAGGGGAGCTCCTATAATTCACCCCTCCACTTT.

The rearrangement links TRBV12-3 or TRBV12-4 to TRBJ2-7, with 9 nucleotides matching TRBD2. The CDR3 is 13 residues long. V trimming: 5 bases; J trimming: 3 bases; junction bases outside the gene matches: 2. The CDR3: CASSLSGSYEQYF. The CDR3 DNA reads TGTGCCAGCAGTCTTAGCGGGAGCTACGAGCAGTACTTC.

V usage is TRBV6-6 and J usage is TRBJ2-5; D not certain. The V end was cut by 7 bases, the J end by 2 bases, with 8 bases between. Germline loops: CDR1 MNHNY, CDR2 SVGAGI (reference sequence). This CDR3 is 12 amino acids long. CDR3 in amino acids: CASNDWQETQYF. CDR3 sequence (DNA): TGTGCCAGCAATGACTGGCAAGAGACCCAGTACTTC.

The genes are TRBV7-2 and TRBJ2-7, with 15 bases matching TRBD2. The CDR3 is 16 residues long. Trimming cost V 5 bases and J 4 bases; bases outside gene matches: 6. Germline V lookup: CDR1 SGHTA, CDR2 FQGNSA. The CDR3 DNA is TGTGCCAGCAGCACTAGGGGACTAGCGGGAGGATACGAGCAGTACTTC. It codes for CASSTRGLAGGYEQYF.

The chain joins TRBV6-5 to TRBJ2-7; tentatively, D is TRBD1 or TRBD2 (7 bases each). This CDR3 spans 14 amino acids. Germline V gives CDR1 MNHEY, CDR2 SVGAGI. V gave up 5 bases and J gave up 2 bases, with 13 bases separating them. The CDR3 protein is CASSRQGGAYEQYF. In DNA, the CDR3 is TGTGCCAGCAGTCGACAGGGAGGGGCCTACGAGCAGTACTTC.

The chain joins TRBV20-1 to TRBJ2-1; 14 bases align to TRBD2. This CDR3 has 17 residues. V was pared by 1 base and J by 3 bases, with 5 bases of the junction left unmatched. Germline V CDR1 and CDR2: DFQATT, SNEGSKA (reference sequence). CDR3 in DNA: TGCAGTGCTAGAGTTGGACTAGCGGGAGGTTTCTACAATGAGCAGTTCTTC. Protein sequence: CSARVGLAGGFYNEQFF.

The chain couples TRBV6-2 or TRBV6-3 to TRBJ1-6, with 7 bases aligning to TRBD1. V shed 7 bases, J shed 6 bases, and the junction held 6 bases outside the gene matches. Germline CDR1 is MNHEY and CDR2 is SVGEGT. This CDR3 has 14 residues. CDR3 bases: TGTGCCAGCAATCCGGGACAGAGTAATTCACCCCTCCACTTT. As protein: CASNPGQSNSPLHF.

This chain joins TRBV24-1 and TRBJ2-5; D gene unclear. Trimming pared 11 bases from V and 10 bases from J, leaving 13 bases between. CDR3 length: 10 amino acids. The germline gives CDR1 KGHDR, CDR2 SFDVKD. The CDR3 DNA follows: TGTGCCATCCAAGACGGTTGCCAGTACTTC. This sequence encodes CAIQDGCQYF.

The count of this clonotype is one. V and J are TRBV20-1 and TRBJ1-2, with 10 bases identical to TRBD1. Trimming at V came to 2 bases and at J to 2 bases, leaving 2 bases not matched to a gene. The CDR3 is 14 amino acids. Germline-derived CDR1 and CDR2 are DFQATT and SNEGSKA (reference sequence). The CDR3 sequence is CSARSGQGNYGYTF. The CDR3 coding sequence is TGCAGTGCTAGATCGGGACAGGGGAACTATGGCTACACCTTC.

This chain's CDR3 is CASRQETNYGYTF. The CDR3 region has the DNA TGTGCCAGCAGACAGGAAACTAACTATGGCTACACCTTC. The chain combines TRBV2 with TRBJ1-2, with D perhaps TRBD1 (5 bases). Germline V gene data show CDR1 as SNHLY and CDR2 as FYNNEI. V was trimmed by 6 bases and J by 0 bases, leaving 8 bases between them. CDR3 length equals 13 residues. Drawing the rest from reference TRBV2 and TRBJ1-2, the complete variable domain is EPEVTQTPSHQVTQMGQEVILRCVPISNHLYFYWYRQILGQKVEFLVSFYNNEISEKSEIFDDQFSVERPDGSNFTLKIRSTKLEDSAMYFCASRQETNYGYTFGSGTRLTVV.

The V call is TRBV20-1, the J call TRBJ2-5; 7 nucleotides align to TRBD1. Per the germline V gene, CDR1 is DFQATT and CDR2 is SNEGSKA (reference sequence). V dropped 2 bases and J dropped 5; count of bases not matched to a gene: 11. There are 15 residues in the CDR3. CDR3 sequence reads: CSARTRQGLGETQYF. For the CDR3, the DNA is TGCAGTGCTAGAACCCGACAGGGCCTGGGGGAGACCCAGTACTTC.

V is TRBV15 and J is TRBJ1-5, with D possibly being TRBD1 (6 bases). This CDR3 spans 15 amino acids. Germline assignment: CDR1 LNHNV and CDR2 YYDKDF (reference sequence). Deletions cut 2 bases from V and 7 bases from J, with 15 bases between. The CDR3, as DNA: TGTGCCACCAGCAGAATAAGGGGGGTCGGACAGCCCCAGCATTTT. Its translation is CATSRIRGVGQPQHF. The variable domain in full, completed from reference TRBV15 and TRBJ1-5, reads DAMVIQNPRYQVTQFGKPVTLSCSQTLNHNVMYWYQQKSSQAPKLLFHYYDKDFNNEADTPDNFQSRRPNTSFCFLDIRSPGLGDTAMYLCATSRIRGVGQPQHFGDGTRLSIL.

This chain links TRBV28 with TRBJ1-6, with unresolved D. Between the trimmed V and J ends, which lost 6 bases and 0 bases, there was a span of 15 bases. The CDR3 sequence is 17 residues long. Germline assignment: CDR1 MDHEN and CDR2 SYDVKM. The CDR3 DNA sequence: TGTGCCAGCAGCCCCCGTGACACGAGCTCCTATAATTCACCCCTCCACTTT. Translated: CASSPRDTSSYNSPLHF.

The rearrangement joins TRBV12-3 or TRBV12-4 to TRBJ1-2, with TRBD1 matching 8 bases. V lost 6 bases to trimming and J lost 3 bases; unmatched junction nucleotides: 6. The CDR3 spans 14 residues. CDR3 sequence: CASRSTGAHYGYTF. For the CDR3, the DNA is TGTGCCAGCAGATCGACAGGGGCCCACTATGGCTACACCTTC.

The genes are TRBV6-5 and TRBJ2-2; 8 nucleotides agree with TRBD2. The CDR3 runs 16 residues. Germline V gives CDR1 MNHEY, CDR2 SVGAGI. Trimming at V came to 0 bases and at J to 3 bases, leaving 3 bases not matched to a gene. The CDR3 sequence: CASSYSGGGYTGELFF. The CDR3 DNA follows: TGTGCCAGCAGTTACTCGGGCGGGGGGTACACCGGGGAGCTGTTTTTT.

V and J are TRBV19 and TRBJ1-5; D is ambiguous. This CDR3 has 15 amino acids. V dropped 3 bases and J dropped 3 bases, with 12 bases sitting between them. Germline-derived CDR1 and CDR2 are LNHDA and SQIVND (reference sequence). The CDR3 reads CASSMIDGYNQPQHF. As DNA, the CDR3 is TGTGCCAGTAGTATGATCGACGGATACAATCAGCCCCAGCATTTT.

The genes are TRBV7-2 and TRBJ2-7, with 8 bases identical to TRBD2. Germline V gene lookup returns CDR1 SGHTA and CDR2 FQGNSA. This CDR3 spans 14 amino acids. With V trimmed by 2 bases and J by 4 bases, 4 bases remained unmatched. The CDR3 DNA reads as TGTGCCAGCAGCTTAAATCGCGGGAGGTACGAGCAGTACTTC. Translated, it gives CASSLNRGRYEQYF.

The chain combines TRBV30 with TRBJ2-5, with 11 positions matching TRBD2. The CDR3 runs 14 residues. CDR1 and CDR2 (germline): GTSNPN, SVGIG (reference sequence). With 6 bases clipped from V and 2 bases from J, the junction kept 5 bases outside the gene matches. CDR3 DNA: TGTGCCTGTACCGGGACTAGCGGACAAGAGACCCAGTACTTC. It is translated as CACTGTSGQETQYF.

The CDR3 sequence: CASSLARLAGRNHEQFF. The CDR3 DNA reads as TGTGCCAGCAGCTTAGCGCGACTAGCGGGACGAAACCATGAGCAGTTCTTC. J is TRBJ2-1 and V is TRBV7-8, with TRBD2 matching over 11 bases. J lost 8 bases, V lost 0 bases, and 9 bases had no gene match. CDR3 length equals 17 residues. CDR1 and CDR2 (germline): SGHVS, FQNEAQ.